Listed here is a single TCR beta chain. The germline V gene encodes CDR1 SGHTA and CDR2 FQGNSA. The CDR3 has 12 amino acids. Trimming removed 4 bases from V and 5 bases from J, with 8 bases in between. This entry comes from a study of control samples from healthy donors and cancer patients. TCRdb's copy holds only in-frame clones and misses some; the assay was immunoSEQ multiplex PCR. The table lists approximately 110,000 clones, 90% of them singletons. The clonotype originates from a human donor in good health. The donor label of this sample is uncertain. Sequencing was done on a sample of blood. The J gene is TRBJ1-2, the V gene TRBV7-2; no definite D call. In DNA, the CDR3 is TGTGCCAGCAGCTCGCAACGATATGGCTACACCTTC. It encodes CASSSQRYGYTF.